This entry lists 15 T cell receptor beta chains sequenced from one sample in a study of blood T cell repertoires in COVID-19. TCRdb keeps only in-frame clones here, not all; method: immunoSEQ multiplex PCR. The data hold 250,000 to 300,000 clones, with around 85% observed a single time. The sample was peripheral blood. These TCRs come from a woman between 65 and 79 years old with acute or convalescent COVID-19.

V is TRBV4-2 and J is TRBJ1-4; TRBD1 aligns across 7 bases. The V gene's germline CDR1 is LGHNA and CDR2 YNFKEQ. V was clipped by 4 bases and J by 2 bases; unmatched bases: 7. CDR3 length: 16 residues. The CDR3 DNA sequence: TGTGCCAGCAGCCGATCGGGAGGGGGCACTAATGAAAAACTGTTTTTT. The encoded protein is CASSRSGGGTNEKLFF.

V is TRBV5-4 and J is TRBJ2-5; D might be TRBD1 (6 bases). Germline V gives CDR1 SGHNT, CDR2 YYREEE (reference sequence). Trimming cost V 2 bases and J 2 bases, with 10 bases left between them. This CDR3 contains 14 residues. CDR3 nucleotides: TGTGCCAGCAGCTTAAGAGGGGGACAAGAGACCCAGTACTTC. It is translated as CASSLRGGQETQYF.

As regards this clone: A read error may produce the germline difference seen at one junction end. The CDR3 DNA follows: TGTGCCAGCGTAGAACAGCTCTCTGTGGCCAACGTCCTGACTTTC. It encodes CASVEQLSVANVLTF. J is TRBJ2-6 and V is TRBV7-9, with D hard to call. Germline loops: CDR1 SEHNR, CDR2 FQNEAQ (reference sequence). The CDR3 is 15 residues long.

DNA of the CDR3: TGTGCCAGCAGTTACGCGAGGAAAGAGCAGTACTTC. It is translated as CASSYARKEQYF. This chain connects TRBV6-2 or TRBV6-3 to TRBJ2-7; D not resolved. Trimming removed 2 bases from V and 7 bases from J, with 9 bases in between. Germline V gene lookup returns CDR1 MNHEY and CDR2 SVGEGT. This CDR3 contains 12 residues.

Here the CDR3 DNA reads TGTGCCAGCACCTCCCGGGGAGAGCAGTACTTC. This translates into CASTSRGEQYF. V and J are TRBV3-1 (or the pseudogene TRBV3-2) and TRBJ2-7; perhaps TRBD2 as D (5 bases). CDR1 LGHDT and CDR2 YNNKEL come from the germline V gene (reference sequence). The CDR3 is made up of 11 amino acids. V lost 7 bases, J lost 7 bases, and 11 bases lay in between.

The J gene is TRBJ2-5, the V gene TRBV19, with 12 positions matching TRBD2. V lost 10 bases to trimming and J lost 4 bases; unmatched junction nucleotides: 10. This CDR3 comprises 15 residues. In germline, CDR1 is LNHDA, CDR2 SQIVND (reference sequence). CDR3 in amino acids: CATGQLAGGPETQYF. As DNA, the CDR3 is TGTGCCACCGGGCAGCTAGCGGGGGGGCCAGAGACCCAGTACTTC. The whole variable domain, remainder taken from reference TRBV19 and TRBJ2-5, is DGGITQSPKYLFRKEGQNVTLSCEQNLNHDAMYWYRQDPGQGLRLIYYSQIVNDFQKGDIAEGYSVSREKKESFPLTVTSAQKNPTAFYLCATGQLAGGPETQYFGPGTRLLVL.

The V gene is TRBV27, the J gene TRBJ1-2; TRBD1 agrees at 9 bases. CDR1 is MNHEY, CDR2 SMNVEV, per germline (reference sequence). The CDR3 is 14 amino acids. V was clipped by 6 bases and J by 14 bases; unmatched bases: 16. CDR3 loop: CASSYTLGTGNETF. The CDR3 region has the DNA TGTGCCAGCAGCTATACTTTAGGGACAGGGAACGAGACCTTC.

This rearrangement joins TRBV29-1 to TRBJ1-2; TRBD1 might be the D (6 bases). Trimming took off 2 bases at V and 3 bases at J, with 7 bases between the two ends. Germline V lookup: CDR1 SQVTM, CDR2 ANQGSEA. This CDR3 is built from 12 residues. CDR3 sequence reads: CSVENRDYGYTF. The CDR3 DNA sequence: TGCAGCGTTGAAAACAGGGACTATGGCTACACCTTC.

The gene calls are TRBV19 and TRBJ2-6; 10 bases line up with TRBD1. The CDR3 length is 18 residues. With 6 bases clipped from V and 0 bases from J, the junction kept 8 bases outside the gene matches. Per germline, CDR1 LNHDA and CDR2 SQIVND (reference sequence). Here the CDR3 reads CASSPRDRGFSGANVLTF. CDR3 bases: TGTGCCAGTAGCCCCCGGGACAGGGGCTTCTCTGGGGCCAACGTCCTGACTTTC.

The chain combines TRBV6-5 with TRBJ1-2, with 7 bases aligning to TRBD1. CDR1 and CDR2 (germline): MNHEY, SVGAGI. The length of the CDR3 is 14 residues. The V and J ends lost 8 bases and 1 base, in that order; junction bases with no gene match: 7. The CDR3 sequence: CASDLGQNNYGYTF. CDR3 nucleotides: TGTGCCAGCGATCTGGGACAGAATAACTATGGCTACACCTTC.

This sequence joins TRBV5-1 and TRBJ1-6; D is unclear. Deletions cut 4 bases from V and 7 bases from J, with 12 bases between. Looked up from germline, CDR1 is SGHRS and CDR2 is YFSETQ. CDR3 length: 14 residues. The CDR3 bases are TGCGCCAGCAGCGTGGACGGAGGCAATTCACCCCTCCACTTT. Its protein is CASSVDGGNSPLHF.

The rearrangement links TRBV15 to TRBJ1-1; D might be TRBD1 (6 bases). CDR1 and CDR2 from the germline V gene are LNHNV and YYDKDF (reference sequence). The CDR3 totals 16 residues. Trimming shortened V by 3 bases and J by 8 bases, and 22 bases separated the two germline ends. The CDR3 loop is CATSSLSSDRPQEAFF. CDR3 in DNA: TGTGCCACCAGCAGTCTGTCGTCGGACAGACCGCAGGAAGCTTTCTTT.

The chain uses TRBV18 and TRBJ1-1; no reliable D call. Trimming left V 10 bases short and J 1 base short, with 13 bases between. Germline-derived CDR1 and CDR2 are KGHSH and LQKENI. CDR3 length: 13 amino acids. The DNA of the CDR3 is TGTGCCACCCAGGAGGGAGCGAACACTGAAGCTTTCTTT. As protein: CATQEGANTEAFF.

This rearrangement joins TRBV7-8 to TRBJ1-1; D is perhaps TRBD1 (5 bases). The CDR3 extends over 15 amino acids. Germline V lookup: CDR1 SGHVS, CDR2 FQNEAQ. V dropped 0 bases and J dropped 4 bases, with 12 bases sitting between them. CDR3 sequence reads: CASSLAPTAGTEAFF. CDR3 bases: TGTGCCAGCAGCTTAGCGCCGACAGCGGGCACTGAAGCTTTCTTT. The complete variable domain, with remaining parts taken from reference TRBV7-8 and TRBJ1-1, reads GAGVSQSPRYKVAKRGQDVALRCDPISGHVSLFWYQQALGQGPEFLTYFQNEAQLDKSGLPSDRFFAERPEGSVSTLKIQRTQQEDSAVYLCASSLAPTAGTEAFFGQGTRLTVV.

The DNA of the CDR3 is TGTGCCAGCAGTGATCTTATCGGGGGGCTCGACTATGGCTACACCTTC. It encodes CASSDLIGGLDYGYTF. The chain uses TRBV6-1 and TRBJ1-2, with D tentatively TRBD1 (6 bases). Trimming took off 3 bases at V and 3 bases at J, with 17 bases between the two ends. The CDR3 length is 16 residues. Germline CDR1 reads MNHNS; CDR2 reads SASEGT.